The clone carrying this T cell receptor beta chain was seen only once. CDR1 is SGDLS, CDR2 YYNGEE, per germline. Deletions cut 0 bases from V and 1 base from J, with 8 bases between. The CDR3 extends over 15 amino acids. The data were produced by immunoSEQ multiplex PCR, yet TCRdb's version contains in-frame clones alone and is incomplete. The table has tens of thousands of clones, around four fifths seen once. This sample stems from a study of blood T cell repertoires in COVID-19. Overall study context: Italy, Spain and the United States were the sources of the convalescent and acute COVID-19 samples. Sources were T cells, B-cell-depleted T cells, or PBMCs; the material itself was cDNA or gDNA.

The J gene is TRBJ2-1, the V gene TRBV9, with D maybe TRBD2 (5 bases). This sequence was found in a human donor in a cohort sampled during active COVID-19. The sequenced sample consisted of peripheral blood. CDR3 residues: CASSVDGVSYNEQFF. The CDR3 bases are TGTGCCAGCAGCGTAGACGGGGTATCCTACAATGAGCAGTTCTTC. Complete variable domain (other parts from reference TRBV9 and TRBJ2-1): DSGVTQTPKHLITATGQRVTLRCSPRSGDLSVYWYQQSLDQGLQFLIQYYNGEERAKGNILERFSAQQFPDLHSELNLSSLELGDSALYFCASSVDGVSYNEQFFGPGTRLTVL.